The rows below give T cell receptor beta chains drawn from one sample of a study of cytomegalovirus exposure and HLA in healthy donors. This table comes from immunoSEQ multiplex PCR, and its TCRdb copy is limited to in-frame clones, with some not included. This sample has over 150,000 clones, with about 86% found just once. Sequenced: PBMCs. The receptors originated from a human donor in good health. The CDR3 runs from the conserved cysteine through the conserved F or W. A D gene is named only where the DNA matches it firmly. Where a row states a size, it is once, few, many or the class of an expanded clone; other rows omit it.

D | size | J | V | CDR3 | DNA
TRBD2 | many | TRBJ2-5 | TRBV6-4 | CASSDNAGVGETQYF | TGTGCCAGCAGTGACAACGCGGGAGTTGGGGAGACCCAGTACTTC
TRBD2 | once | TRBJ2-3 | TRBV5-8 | CASSLGLAGTDTQYF | TGTGCCAGCAGCTTGGGACTAGCGGGCACAGATACGCAGTATTTT
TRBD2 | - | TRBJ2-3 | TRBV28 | CASSSRGGVTDTQYF | TGTGCCAGCAGTTCCCGGGGGGGAGTCACAGATACGCAGTATTTT
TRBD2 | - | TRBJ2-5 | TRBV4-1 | CASSSTSGQETQYF | TGCGCCAGCAGCTCGACTAGCGGCCAAGAGACCCAGTACTTC
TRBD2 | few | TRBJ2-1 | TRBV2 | CASSDSTSGFDEQFF | TGTGCCAGCAGTGATTCAACTAGCGGGTTCGATGAGCAGTTCTTC
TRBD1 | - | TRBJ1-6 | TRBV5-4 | CASSLDPRQGSPLHF | TGTGCCAGCAGCTTAGATCCGAGACAGGGGTCACCCCTCCACTTT
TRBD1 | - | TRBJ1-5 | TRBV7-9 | CASSLSAQGDNQPQHF | TGTGCCAGCAGCTTATCGGCACAGGGGGACAATCAGCCCCAGCATTTT
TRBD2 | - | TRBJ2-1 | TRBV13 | CASRGLAGGSNEQFF | TGTGCCAGCAGGGGACTAGCGGGAGGGTCCAATGAGCAGTTCTTC
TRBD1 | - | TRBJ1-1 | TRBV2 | CASSDTGALTEAFF | TGTGCCAGCAGTGATACAGGGGCTTTAACTGAAGCTTTCTTT
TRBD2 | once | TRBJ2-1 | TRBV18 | CASSSSGRDWFF | TGTGCCAGCTCATCGAGCGGGAGGGATTGGTTCTTC
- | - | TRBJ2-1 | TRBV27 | CASSLSLASSYNEQFF | TGTGCCAGCAGTTTATCCCTAGCTAGTTCCTACAATGAGCAGTTCTTC
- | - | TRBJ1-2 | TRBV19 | CASSTDRDYNYGYTF | TGTGCCAGTAGTACAGACAGAGACTATAACTATGGCTACACCTTC
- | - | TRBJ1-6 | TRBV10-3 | CAIRDMGLAPLHF | TGTGCCATCAGGGACATGGGGTTGGCACCCCTCCACTTT
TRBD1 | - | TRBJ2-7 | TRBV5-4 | CASSLVRGQGGEQYF | TGTGCCAGCAGCTTGGTGAGGGGACAGGGGGGCGAGCAGTACTTC
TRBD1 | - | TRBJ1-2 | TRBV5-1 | CASSSDRGLGGYTF | TGCGCCAGCAGCTCTGACAGGGGGCTGGGTGGCTACACCTTC
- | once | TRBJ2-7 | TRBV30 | CAWSVRLTLSYEQYF | TGTGCCTGGAGTGTACGACTAACCCTTTCCTACGAGCAGTACTTC
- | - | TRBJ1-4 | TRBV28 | CASTPAGLATNEKLFF | TGTGCCAGCACGCCCGCGGGTTTGGCAACTAATGAAAAACTGTTTTTT
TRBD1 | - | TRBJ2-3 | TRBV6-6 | CASSFGTENTDTQYF | TGTGCCAGCAGTTTTGGGACAGAAAACACAGATACGCAGTATTTT
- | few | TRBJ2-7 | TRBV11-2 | CASTGHRSYEQYF | TGTGCCAGTACAGGTCACCGCTCCTACGAGCAGTACTTC
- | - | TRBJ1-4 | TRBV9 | CASSVGGWAGSIRTNEKLFF | TGTGCCAGCAGCGTAGGCGGATGGGCAGGGTCGATTCGAACTAATGAAAAACTGTTTTTT
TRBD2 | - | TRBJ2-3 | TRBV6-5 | CASSLAGRTDTQYF | TGTGCCAGCAGCCTAGCGGGAAGGACAGATACGCAGTATTTT
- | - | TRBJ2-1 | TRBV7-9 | CASSLYRGWNHNEQFF | TGTGCCAGCAGCTTGTATAGGGGATGGAACCACAATGAGCAGTTCTTC
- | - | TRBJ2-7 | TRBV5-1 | CASSQIGQYYEQYF | TGCGCCAGCAGCCAGATCGGACAGTATTACGAGCAGTACTTC
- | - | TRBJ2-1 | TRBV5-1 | CASRVTSSYNEQFF | TGCGCCAGCAGAGTGACATCCTCCTACAATGAGCAGTTCTTC
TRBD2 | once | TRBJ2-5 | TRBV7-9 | CASSAGTINQETQYF | TGTGCCAGCAGCGCAGGGACTATAAACCAAGAGACCCAGTACTTC
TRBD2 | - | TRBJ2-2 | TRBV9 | CASSAAGGHYTGELFF | TGTGCCAGCAGCGCCGCGGGGGGACATTACACCGGGGAGCTGTTTTTT
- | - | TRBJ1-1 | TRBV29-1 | CSVVGGAKAEAFF | TGCAGCGTTGTTGGAGGGGCGAAGGCTGAAGCTTTCTTT
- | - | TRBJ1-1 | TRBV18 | CASSPVFQQGTEAFF | TGTGCCAGCTCACCTGTATTCCAACAGGGCACTGAAGCTTTCTTT
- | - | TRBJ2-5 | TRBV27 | CASSPPIGSLNSRTQYF | TGTGCCAGCAGCCCCCCGATCGGGTCCCTGAATTCGCGGACCCAGTACTTC
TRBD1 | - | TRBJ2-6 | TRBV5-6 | CASSPWTGGEAGANVLTF | TGTGCCAGCAGCCCCTGGACAGGGGGTGAAGCTGGGGCCAACGTCCTGACTTTC
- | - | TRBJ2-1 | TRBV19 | CASSMGLGEDYNEQFF | TGTGCCAGTAGTATGGGTTTGGGGGAGGACTACAATGAGCAGTTCTTC
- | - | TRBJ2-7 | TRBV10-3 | CAISESGSRHEQYF | TGTGCCATCAGTGAGTCAGGGAGTCGCCACGAGCAGTACTTC
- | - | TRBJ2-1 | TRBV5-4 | CASSSQDASRSYNEQFF | TGTGCCAGCAGCTCACAGGACGCCAGTAGGTCCTACAATGAGCAGTTCTTC
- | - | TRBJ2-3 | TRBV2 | CASSPPGFGEDTDTQYF | TGTGCCAGCAGCCCCCCCGGGTTCGGGGAGGACACAGATACGCAGTATTTT
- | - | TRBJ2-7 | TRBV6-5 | CASSSTSATYEQYF | TGTGCCAGCAGCTCGACAAGTGCGACCTACGAGCAGTACTTC